Below are 14 T cell receptor beta chains sequenced from a single sample in a study of beta chain features in type 1 diabetes. Findings of the study overall: A moderate, significant TCRB CDR3 shortening appeared in type 1 diabetes across four CD4+ subsets.

The sequenced template was cDNA made from the entire isolated RNA. TCRdb's copy holds only in-frame clones and misses some; the assay was immunoSEQ multiplex PCR. The sample records 350,000 to 400,000 clones, around 12% being singletons. No antigen is known for these receptors. Input material: naive CD4+ T cells from blood. These receptors came from a young woman with type 1 diabetes.

This clone was recorded a few times. The J gene is TRBJ2-7, the V gene TRBV4-1; 9 bases are a match to TRBD2. Germline CDR1 reads MGHRA; CDR2 reads YSYEKL. With V trimmed by 0 bases and J by 4 bases, 7 bases remained unmatched. The CDR3 has 16 amino acids. CDR3 nucleotide sequence: TGCGCCAGCAGCCAAGAATTCGGGACTAGCTTTTACGAGCAGTACTTC. Protein product: CASSQEFGTSFYEQYF.

The chain has TRBV28 and TRBJ1-5, with TRBD1 identical over 11 bases. The CDR3 covers 15 residues. J lost 2 bases, V lost 5 bases, and 2 bases had no gene match. Germline CDR1 reads MDHEN; CDR2 reads SYDVKM. CDR3 region: CASSGQGAGNQPQHF. DNA of the CDR3: TGTGCCAGCAGTGGACAGGGGGCGGGCAATCAGCCCCAGCATTTT.

This rearrangement joins TRBV11-2 to TRBJ2-1; 10 bases are a match to TRBD2. With V trimmed by 3 bases and J by 4 bases, 9 bases remained unmatched. The CDR3 runs to 17 residues. CDR1 is SGHAT and CDR2 is FQNNGV in the germline V gene. CDR3 sequence: CASSFTSSGGTYNEQFF. For the CDR3, the DNA is TGTGCCAGCAGCTTTACATCTAGCGGGGGCACATACAATGAGCAGTTCTTC.

This clone occurred a few times. The chain uses TRBV2 and TRBJ1-4; D unresolved. Trimming removed 7 bases from V and 3 bases from J, with 3 bases in between. This CDR3 region has 11 residues. Per the germline V gene, CDR1 is SNHLY and CDR2 is FYNNEI. CDR3 DNA sequence: TGTGCCAGCAACTCTAATGAAAAACTGTTTTTT. Its protein product is CASNSNEKLFF. The whole variable domain, filled in from reference TRBV2 and TRBJ1-4, reads EPEVTQTPSHQVTQMGQEVILRCVPISNHLYFYWYRQILGQKVEFLVSFYNNEISEKSEIFDDQFSVERPDGSNFTLKIRSTKLEDSAMYFCASNSNEKLFFGSGTQLSVL.

The CDR3 DNA reads as TGTGCCAGCAGCTATCCCGTGTTTGGCGGGAGGACCACCGGGGAGCTGTTTTTT. Translation: CASSYPVFGGRTTGELFF. The rearrangement uses TRBV11-2 and TRBJ2-2; 8 bases are shared with TRBD2. V trimming: 4 bases; J trimming: 4 bases; junction bases outside the gene matches: 14. Looked up from germline, CDR1 is SGHAT and CDR2 is FQNNGV. The CDR3 consists of 18 residues.

The chain combines TRBV18 with TRBJ2-3; D is uncertain. This CDR3 contains 11 residues. Germline assignment: CDR1 KGHSH and CDR2 LQKENI. Trimming left V 3 bases short and J 6 bases short, with 4 bases between. This CDR3 is CASSPADTQYF. The CDR3, as DNA: TGTGCCAGCTCACCGGCTGATACGCAGTATTTT.

In this sample, this clone turned up once. The J gene is TRBJ1-5, the V gene TRBV6-5, with no clear D. Germline values: CDR1 MNHEY, CDR2 SVGAGI. The CDR3 consists of 13 residues. V was clipped by 0 bases and J by 4 bases, with 4 bases between them. The CDR3 loop is CASSYSRNQPQHF. For the CDR3, the DNA is TGTGCCAGCAGTTACTCTCGTAATCAGCCCCAGCATTTT.

This clone has just a few counts. In DNA form, the CDR3 reads TGTGCCAGCTCATCCCGCGCGGGTGTAGGGGAGACCCAGTACTTC. Protein product: CASSSRAGVGETQYF. The chain couples TRBV18 to TRBJ2-5; a possible D gene is TRBD2 (5 bases). CDR1 and CDR2 (germline): KGHSH, LQKENI. The CDR3 contains 15 residues. The V gene lost 5 bases and the J gene lost 5 bases, with 18 bases spanning the gap.

A few counts support this clone. This chain connects TRBV30 to TRBJ2-1; 10 bases agree with TRBD2. V lost 8 bases, J lost 12 bases, and 13 bases stayed unmatched. The germline CDR1 and CDR2 sequences are GTSNPN and SVGIG (reference sequence). CDR3 length equals 13 residues. The CDR3 loop is CATVAGGPSRQFF. The CDR3 DNA follows: TGTGCCACCGTAGCGGGAGGCCCCTCCCGGCAGTTCTTC. The full variable domain, rest sourced from reference TRBV30 and TRBJ2-1, is SQTIHQWPATLVQPVGSPLSLECTVEGTSNPNLYWYRQAAGRGLQLLFYSVGIGQISSEVPQNLSASRPQDRQFILSSKKLLLSDSGFYLCATVAGGPSRQFFGPGTRLTVL.

This clone came up a few times. The chain couples TRBV5-6 to TRBJ2-3; D perhaps matches TRBD2 (5 bases). The V gene's germline CDR1 is SGHDT and CDR2 YYEEEE. This CDR3 has 13 amino acids. V dropped 4 bases and J dropped 2 bases, with 8 bases sitting between them. The CDR3 loop reads CASSLRDTDTQYF. In DNA, the CDR3 is TGTGCCAGCAGCCTTCGGGACACAGATACGCAGTATTTT.

This clone was detected a few times. This chain connects TRBV5-1 to TRBJ2-4; 8 bases align to TRBD2. Per germline, CDR1 SGHRS and CDR2 YFSETQ. V gave up 0 bases and J gave up 8 bases; unmatched junction bases: 4. The CDR3 totals 14 residues. CDR3 coding DNA: TGCGCCAGCAGCTTGGGCGGGGGGTCAGACATTCAGTACTTC. Its translation is CASSLGGGSDIQYF.

The chain joins TRBV4-1 to TRBJ1-3; TRBD1 might be the D (6 bases). The V gene lost 3 bases and the J gene lost 2 bases, with 11 bases spanning the gap. Germline V gives CDR1 MGHRA, CDR2 YSYEKL. CDR3 length: 15 amino acids. CDR3 nucleotides: TGCGCCAGCAGCCAGGTGGACAGAGCTGGAAACACCATATATTTT. Its protein is CASSQVDRAGNTIYF.

The rearrangement uses TRBV7-2 and TRBJ2-5, with D maybe TRBD1 (6 bases). CDR3 length: 14 amino acids. Germline V lookup: CDR1 SGHTA, CDR2 FQGNSA. Trimming removed 4 bases at V and 5 bases at J, with 14 bases between. Written as DNA, the CDR3 is TGTGCCAGCAGCTCACCGGGACACGAGGAGACCCAGTACTTC. It is translated as CASSSPGHEETQYF. Variable domain in full (rest from reference TRBV7-2 and TRBJ2-5): GAGVSQSPSNKVTEKGKDVELRCDPISGHTALYWYRQSLGQGLEFLIYFQGNSAPDKSGLPSDRFSAERTGGSVSTLTIQRTQQEDSAVYLCASSSPGHEETQYFGPGTRLLVL.

This clone was detected only a few times. This CDR3 reads CASSSYRSSYEQYF. In DNA form, the CDR3 reads TGTGCCAGTAGTAGTTACAGGAGCTCCTACGAGCAGTACTTC. The V gene is TRBV19, the J gene TRBJ2-7, with a possible D match to TRBD1 (5 bases). The V gene's germline CDR1 is LNHDA and CDR2 SQIVND (reference sequence). Trimming stripped 4 bases from V and 0 bases from J, with 10 bases between. This CDR3 is built from 14 residues.